This TCR beta chain stems from a study of type 1 regulatory T cells. Study-level information: An in vitro protocol generated T-allo10, a Tr1-enriched, alloantigen-specific CD4 T cell product.

In its sample, this clonotype was seen many times. Its antigen remains unidentified. Whole-study findings and limits: Type 1 regulatory T cells had a more restricted TCR repertoire than non-type 1 regulatory T cells.

V lost 0 bases and J 0 bases, leaving 10 bases between the germline ends. The CDR3 spans 15 residues. Germline V gene sequence: CDR1 DFQATT, CDR2 SNEGSKA (reference sequence). TCRdb reanalysed the reads using MiXCR and keeps one entry per CDR3 protein. The sample yields roughly 71,000 distinct CDR3 sequences, 20% to 25% seen once. V gene TRBV20-1 combines with J gene TRBJ2-3, with D hard to call. Input material: cultured type 1 regulatory T (Tr1) cells, either the whole culture or a sorted fraction (not recorded which). The receptor was isolated from a human donor in good health. The CDR3 region has the DNA TGCAGTGCTAGAGAAATACGGCTGAGCACAGATACGCAGTATTTT. This sequence encodes CSAREIRLSTDTQYF.